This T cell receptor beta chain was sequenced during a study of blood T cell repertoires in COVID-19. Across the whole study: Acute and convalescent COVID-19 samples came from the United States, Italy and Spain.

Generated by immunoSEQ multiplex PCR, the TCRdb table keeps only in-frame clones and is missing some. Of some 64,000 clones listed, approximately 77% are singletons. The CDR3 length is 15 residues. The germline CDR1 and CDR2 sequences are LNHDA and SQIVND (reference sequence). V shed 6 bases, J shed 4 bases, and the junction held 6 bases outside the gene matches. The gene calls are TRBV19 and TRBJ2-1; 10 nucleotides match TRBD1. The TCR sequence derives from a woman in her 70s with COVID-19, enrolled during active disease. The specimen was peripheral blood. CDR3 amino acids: CASSSTGQGYNEQFF. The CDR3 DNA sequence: TGTGCCAGTAGCTCGACGGGACAGGGGTACAATGAGCAGTTCTTC.